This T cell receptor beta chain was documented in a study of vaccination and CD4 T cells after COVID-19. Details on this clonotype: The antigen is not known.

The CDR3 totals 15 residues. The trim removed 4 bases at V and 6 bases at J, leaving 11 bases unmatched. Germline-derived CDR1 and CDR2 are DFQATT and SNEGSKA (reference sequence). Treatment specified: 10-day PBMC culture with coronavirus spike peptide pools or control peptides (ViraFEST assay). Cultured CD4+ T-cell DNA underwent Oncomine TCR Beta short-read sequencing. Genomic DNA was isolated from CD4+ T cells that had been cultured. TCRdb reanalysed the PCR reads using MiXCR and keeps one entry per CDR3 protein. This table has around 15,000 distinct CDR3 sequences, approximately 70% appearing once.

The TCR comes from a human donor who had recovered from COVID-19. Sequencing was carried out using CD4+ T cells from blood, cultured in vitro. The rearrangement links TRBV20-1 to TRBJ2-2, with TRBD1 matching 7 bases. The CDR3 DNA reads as TGCAGTGCTAAACGACAGGGAAAGATGGCCGGGGAGCTGTTTTTT. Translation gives CSAKRQGKMAGELFF.